The 20 T cell receptor beta chains reported below all come from one sample, sequenced in a study of shared clonotypes between healthy human individuals. TCRdb's copy holds only in-frame clones and misses some; the assay was immunoSEQ multiplex PCR. The sample has hundreds of thousands of clones, approximately 71% seen once. Sequencing used PBMCs. Receptors originate from a woman between 40 and 50 years old in good health. Some clones in this sample may be carry-over from other donors' samples.

The CDR3 sequence is CASRRDYNQPQHF. CDR3 nucleotides: TGTGCCAGTAGACGGGACTACAATCAGCCCCAGCATTTT. V gene TRBV19 combines with J gene TRBJ1-5; tentative D call: TRBD1 (5 bases). The CDR3 is made up of 13 amino acids. Germline values: CDR1 LNHDA, CDR2 SQIVND (reference sequence). V lost 6 bases and J lost 3, with 9 bases in between.

This chain joins TRBV5-1 and TRBJ2-2; 9 bases agree with TRBD1. The CDR3 is made up of 15 amino acids. V was clipped by 5 bases and J by 5 bases; unmatched bases: 7. CDR1 is SGHRS and CDR2 is YFSETQ in the germline V gene. The CDR3 DNA is TGCGCCAGCAGAAGGACAGGGGAACGGACCGGGGAGCTGTTTTTT. Translated, it gives CASRRTGERTGELFF.

This clone was seen only once. The V call is TRBV30, the J call TRBJ2-5; TRBD1 might be the D (5 bases). The V gene lost 0 bases and the J gene lost 7 bases, with 12 bases spanning the gap. Germline values: CDR1 GTSNPN, CDR2 SVGIG (reference sequence). The CDR3 spans 13 residues. The CDR3 coding sequence is TGTGCCTGGAGTGTATCAGGGATGGGGACCCAGTACTTC. It yields the protein CAWSVSGMGTQYF.

The chain links TRBV25-1 to TRBJ2-5; either TRBD1 or TRBD2 may supply D (6 bases each). Trimming removed 3 bases from V and 3 bases from J, with 11 bases in between. The CDR3 extends over 14 amino acids. Germline CDR1 and CDR2: MGHDK and SYGVNS. CDR3 DNA: TGTGCCAGCAGTGAGGAGGGGGTTAAAGAGACCCAGTACTTC. It translates to CASSEEGVKETQYF.

J is TRBJ2-5 and V is TRBV6-1; possible D gene TRBD2, 6 bases. Germline V lookup: CDR1 MNHNS, CDR2 SASEGT. V lost 5 bases to trimming and J lost 4 bases, with 8 bases between them. CDR3 length: 12 amino acids. DNA of the CDR3: TGTGCCAGCAGTACGGGAGCAGAGACCCAGTACTTC. This encodes CASSTGAETQYF.

Regarding this clone: An end of the junction does not agree with germline; a read error may underlie this. The chain links TRBV6-6 to TRBJ2-5; perhaps TRBD2 as D (6 bases). Germline V CDR1 and CDR2: MNHNY, SVGAGI (reference sequence). The CDR3 sequence is 16 residues long. The CDR3 sequence: CASRYSTRLAQETQYF. In DNA, the CDR3 is TGTGCCAGCAGATACTCGACTAGATTGGCCCAAGAGACCCAGTACTTC.

The genes are TRBV6-4 and TRBJ2-6; no firm D call. The CDR3 is made up of 15 amino acids. Trimming pared 5 bases from V and 4 bases from J, leaving 12 bases between. Germline lookup yields CDR1 MRHNA and CDR2 SNTAGT. The CDR3 protein is CASSLESAGANVLTF. The CDR3 region has the DNA TGTGCCAGCAGTCTTGAATCGGCGGGGGCCAACGTCCTGACTTTC.

This clone came up a few times. This chain connects TRBV6-1 to TRBJ2-3, with D possibly being TRBD2 (6 bases). V lost 7 bases and J 4 bases, leaving 18 bases between the germline ends. The CDR3 sequence is 15 residues long. Germline V gene data show CDR1 as MNHNS and CDR2 as SASEGT. CDR3 amino acids: CASKDASAGADTQYF. CDR3 DNA sequence: TGTGCCAGCAAAGACGCCTCAGCGGGCGCAGATACGCAGTATTTT.

This clone showed up just once. The chain combines TRBV28 with TRBJ2-7; D gene ambiguous. With 2 bases removed from V and 2 bases from J, the gap between germline ends came to 10 bases. Germline values: CDR1 MDHEN, CDR2 SYDVKM. The CDR3 has 14 residues. The CDR3 DNA reads as TGTGCCAGCAGTTTAAGGTCCCCCGCCTACGAGCAGTACTTC. Translated: CASSLRSPAYEQYF.

A word on this clone: This clone may be a read error of a much larger clone one base away. The chain is built from TRBV7-3 and TRBJ1-1, with D perhaps TRBD1 (5 bases). Trimming shortened V by 6 bases and J by 4 bases, and 12 bases separated the two germline ends. The CDR3 has 13 amino acids. Germline V gene lookup returns CDR1 SGHTA and CDR2 FQGTGA. The chain's CDR3 is CASSPGPSTEAFF. The CDR3 DNA follows: TGTGCCAGCAGTCCGGGACCGAGCACTGAAGCTTTCTTT.

The CDR3 is CASSARDHTGELFF. In DNA, the CDR3 is TGTGCCAGCAGTGCCCGGGACCACACCGGGGAGCTGTTTTTT. This chain connects TRBV25-1 to TRBJ2-2; D possibly matches TRBD1 or TRBD2 (5 bases each). The germline V and J ends were trimmed by 4 bases and 3 bases, with 9 bases remaining between them. CDR1 is MGHDK, CDR2 SYGVNS, per germline. CDR3 length: 14 residues.

Turning to this clone: Relative to the germline gene, one junction end is altered; a read error may explain this. The genes are TRBV6-1 and TRBJ2-7; TRBD1 matches at 10 bases. The V gene's germline CDR1 is MNHNS and CDR2 SASEGT. The CDR3 is 12 residues long. Here the CDR3 reads CASSLGTGVQRF. CDR3 DNA: TGTGCCAGCAGCCTAGGGACAGGGGTACAGAGATTC.

The chain carries TRBV27 and TRBJ1-2, with D perhaps matching TRBD1 (5 bases). The V gene's germline CDR1 is MNHEY and CDR2 SMNVEV (reference sequence). V shed 2 bases and J shed 4 bases, with 11 bases lying between them. The CDR3 is 14 amino acids. The CDR3 is CASSLGATFYGYTF. CDR3 sequence (DNA): TGTGCCAGCAGTTTAGGGGCCACATTCTATGGCTACACCTTC.

This sequence joins TRBV7-6 and TRBJ2-1, with 7 bases fitting TRBD2. CDR1 and CDR2 from the germline V gene are SGHVS and FNYEAQ. Trimming took 3 bases from V and 4 from J; bases not matched to a gene: 6. The CDR3 runs to 15 residues. In nucleotides, the CDR3 is TGTGCCAGCAGCTTGGCTAGCGGAGGATACAATGAGCAGTTCTTC. This translates into CASSLASGGYNEQFF.

The chain carries TRBV7-8 and TRBJ2-7; TRBD2 agrees at 13 bases. Germline-derived CDR1 and CDR2 are SGHVS and FQNEAQ. V lost 5 bases to trimming and J lost 12 bases; unmatched junction nucleotides: 13. The CDR3 sequence is 15 residues long. CDR3 in amino acids: CASSPLVGLAGSWYF. CDR3 nucleotides: TGTGCCAGCAGCCCGCTAGTGGGACTAGCGGGAAGTTGGTACTTC.

This clone was detected only once. The chain uses TRBV5-4 and TRBJ2-5; D is ambiguous. This CDR3 region has 13 residues. V gave up 0 bases and J gave up 5 bases, with 8 bases separating them. CDR1 is SGHNT and CDR2 is YYREEE in the germline V gene (reference sequence). The CDR3 bases are TGTGCCAGCAGCTTGGTTGACGTCGAGACCCAGTACTTC. It specifies CASSLVDVETQYF.

The chain employs TRBV19 and TRBJ2-1, with a weak D call TRBD1 (5 bases). The V gene's germline CDR1 is LNHDA and CDR2 SQIVND (reference sequence). The CDR3 is 15 residues long. V was cut by 6 bases and J by 4 bases, with 16 bases left in between. The CDR3 is CASSRDRGTYNEQFF. CDR3 coding DNA: TGTGCCAGTAGCAGGGATCGCGGAACTTACAATGAGCAGTTCTTC.

Concerning this clone itself: A far larger clone is just one base off, so this is likely a read error. The sample contains more than one DNA sequence encoding this CDR3. The rearrangement links TRBV28 to TRBJ2-6, with no clear D. CDR3 length equals 14 residues. Germline values: CDR1 MDHEN, CDR2 SYDVKM. Trimming took off 6 bases at V and 4 bases at J, with 10 bases between the two ends. The DNA of the CDR3 is TGTGCCAGCAGCTCACCGACAGGGGCCAACGTCCTGACTTTC. This codes for CASSSPTGANVLTF.

This clone was observed once. The rearrangement joins TRBV15 to TRBJ2-7; 8 bases line up with TRBD2. CDR3 length equals 17 residues. Germline CDR1 LNHNV, CDR2 YYDKDF (reference sequence). Germline trimming cut 0 bases from V and 2 bases from J; bases unmatched to any gene: 9. The CDR3 is CATSREYVGTSTYEQYF. The DNA for the CDR3 is TGTGCCACCAGCAGAGAATACGTCGGGACTAGTACCTACGAGCAGTACTTC. Drawing the rest from reference TRBV15 and TRBJ2-7, the complete variable domain is DAMVIQNPRYQVTQFGKPVTLSCSQTLNHNVMYWYQQKSSQAPKLLFHYYDKDFNNEADTPDNFQSRRPNTSFCFLDIRSPGLGDTAMYLCATSREYVGTSTYEQYFGPGTRLTVT.

In the case of this clone: Other DNA sequences in the sample encode the same CDR3. The V and J genes are TRBV19 and TRBJ1-5; TRBD1 agrees at 9 bases. In germline, CDR1 is LNHDA, CDR2 SQIVND (reference sequence). This CDR3 contains 14 residues. V shed 6 bases and J 4 bases; nucleotides not matched to a gene: 4. This chain's CDR3 is CASSPTGGNQPQHF. The DNA of the CDR3 is TGTGCCAGTAGCCCGACAGGGGGTAATCAGCCCCAGCATTTT.